This TCR beta chain was profiled in a study of beta chain features in type 1 diabetes. Broader study findings: Among all four CD4+ subsets, Type 1 diabetes patients had TCRB CDR3s that were moderately but significantly shorter. A possible short-template PCR bias applies equally to patients and controls.

Every bit of the isolated RNA underwent reverse transcription, so sequencing read expressed TCRB transcripts. Sequenced by immunoSEQ multiplex PCR; TCRdb stores in-frame clones only, minus some. The sample records about 320,000 clones, approximately 15% being singletons. About this clone itself: Its cognate antigen is unknown.

CDR3 length: 13 residues. Germline-derived CDR1 and CDR2 are SQVTM and ANQGSEA. V lost 5 bases, J lost 1 base, and 11 bases lay in between. Using CD45RO/CCR7/CD25/CD127/CD95/CD27, CD4+ naive, central memory, regulatory and stem cell-like memory cells were sorted. This chain links TRBV29-1 with TRBJ1-2, with unresolved D. The origin of this receptor is a young man in good health. Sequenced input: central memory CD4+ T cells from blood. The CDR3 protein is CSVQDQVNYGYTF. In DNA form, the CDR3 reads TGCAGCGTTCAGGATCAAGTTAACTATGGCTACACCTTC.